This T cell receptor (beta chain) was captured by sequencing in a study of blood T cell repertoires in COVID-19. Study overall: The cDNA or gDNA used as material had been derived from T cells, B-cell-depleted T cells, or PBMCs.

Authors' methods: Amplification of reference gene primers was used by the study to estimate nucleated cell counts. Generated by immunoSEQ multiplex PCR, the TCRdb table keeps only in-frame clones and is missing some. The DNA was the basis for D and trimming; V, J and clone size are from that table. The sample carries about 370,000 clones, around 87% recorded once. Between the trimmed V and J ends, which lost 1 base and 7 bases, there was a span of 7 bases. Germline assignment: CDR1 LGHDT and CDR2 YNNKEL (reference sequence). CDR3 length: 13 amino acids. Self-reported history from a screening survey and questionnaire set each donor's cohort. Recovered status in Cohort 3 required two negative PCRs, clearance, or symptom resolution.

The chain couples TRBV3-1 (or the pseudogene TRBV3-2) to TRBJ1-4; tentative D call: TRBD1 (6 bases). The sample taken for sequencing was PBMCs or T cells enriched from blood (not recorded which). The receptor was isolated from a man aged 18 to 35 who had recovered from COVID-19. CDR3 nucleotides: TGTGCCAGCAGCCAAGTCAGGGGTGAAAAACTGTTTTTT. It encodes CASSQVRGEKLFF.